Below, 4 T cell receptor beta chains from the same sample are listed, as sequenced in a study of response to subunit inactivated influenza vaccine. TCRdb recomputed calls from the RT-PCR reads with MiXCR, one row per CDR3 protein. The sample holds about 650,000 distinct CDR3 sequences, around 14% seen once. The sequences come from PBMCs from blood, collected 12 days after vaccination. Every receptor here comes from a man aged 50 to 59 who received an inactivated influenza vaccine.

This clonotype was counted a few times. J is TRBJ1-1 and V is TRBV11-2; no clear D gene. The length of the CDR3 is 14 residues. CDR1 and CDR2 from the germline V gene are SGHAT and FQNNGV. V lost 1 base to trimming and J lost 3 bases, with 9 bases between them. In DNA, the CDR3 is TGTGCCAGCAGCTTAGTCGGTGAGGACACTGAAGCTTTCTTT. Translating gives CASSLVGEDTEAFF.

This clonotype was detected ten times or more. The chain uses TRBV27 and TRBJ2-1; 10 bases fit TRBD1. Germline lookup yields CDR1 MNHEY and CDR2 SMNVEV (reference sequence). CDR3 length: 12 residues. The V segment lost 5 bases and the J segment 15 bases; nucleotides outside the gene matches: 7. As DNA, the CDR3 is TGTGCCAGCAGTCTACGGACAGGGGGGATGTTCTTC. It translates to CASSLRTGGMFF.

This clonotype was observed a few times. The V and J genes are TRBV2 and TRBJ2-3; D possibly corresponds to TRBD2 (5 bases). With 4 bases removed from V and 3 bases from J, the gap between germline ends came to 20 bases. The V gene's germline CDR1 is SNHLY and CDR2 FYNNEI. This CDR3 has 17 amino acids. In DNA form, the CDR3 reads TGTGCCAGCAGTGGACCCAGAGGCGGGCCTGGAACAGATACGCAGTATTTT. Its protein product is CASSGPRGGPGTDTQYF.

This clonotype was found many times. The gene calls are TRBV25-1 and TRBJ2-7; D is unresolved. The V end lost 2 bases, the J end lost 2 bases, and 10 bases lay between the germline ends. The CDR3 is 14 residues long. Germline V CDR1 and CDR2: MGHDK, SYGVNS. The CDR3 protein is CASSEIGFPYEQYF. In nucleotides, the CDR3 is TGTGCCAGCAGTGAAATCGGATTTCCCTACGAGCAGTACTTC.